This TCR beta chain is drawn from a study of radiation and T cells in renal cell carcinoma. Here immunoSEQ multiplex PCR was the method, and the copy in TCRdb shows in-frame clones only, minus some. The table records roughly 100,000 clones, around 84% of them present only once. The J segment lost 5 bases and the V segment lost 3 bases, leaving 6 bases of the junction unmatched. Germline assignment: CDR1 SGHRS and CDR2 YFSETQ. This CDR3 has 15 amino acids. Time point specified: blood 4 weeks post-SBRT, at nephrectomy. This sample's treatment: 15 Gy SBRT to primary tumor, nephrectomy 4 weeks later. Blood was sampled at baseline, 2 weeks and 4 weeks after SBRT. The tumor was a clear cell renal cell carcinoma.

The sample consisted of blood, taken from a patient whose treatment included radiotherapy and nephrectomy. The receptor comes from a man between 60 and 75 years old with renal cell carcinoma. The chain employs TRBV5-1 and TRBJ2-2; 8 nucleotides agree with TRBD2. The DNA of the CDR3 is TGCGCCAGCAGCTCGCTACCTAGCGGGACCGGGGAGCTGTTTTTT. Translating gives CASSSLPSGTGELFF.